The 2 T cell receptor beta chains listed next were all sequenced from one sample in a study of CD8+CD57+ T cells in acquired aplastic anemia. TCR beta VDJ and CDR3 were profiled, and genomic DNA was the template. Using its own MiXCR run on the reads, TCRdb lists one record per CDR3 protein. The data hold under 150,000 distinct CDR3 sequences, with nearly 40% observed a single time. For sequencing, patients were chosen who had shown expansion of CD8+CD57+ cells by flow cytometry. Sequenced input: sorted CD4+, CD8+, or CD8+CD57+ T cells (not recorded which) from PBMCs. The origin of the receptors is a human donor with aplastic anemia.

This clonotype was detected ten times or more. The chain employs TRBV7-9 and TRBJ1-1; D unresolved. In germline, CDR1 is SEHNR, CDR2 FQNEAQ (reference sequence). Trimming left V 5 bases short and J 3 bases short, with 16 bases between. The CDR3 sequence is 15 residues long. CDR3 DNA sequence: TGTGCCAGCAGCCCTAGTGGAGGTTTGGACACTGAAGCTTTCTTT. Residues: CASSPSGGLDTEAFF.

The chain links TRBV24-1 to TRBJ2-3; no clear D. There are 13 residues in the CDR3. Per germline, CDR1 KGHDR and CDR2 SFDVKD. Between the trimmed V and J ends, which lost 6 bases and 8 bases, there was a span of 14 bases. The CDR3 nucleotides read TGTGCCACCAGTCAGGTGTCTACGCGTACGCAGTATTTT. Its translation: CATSQVSTRTQYF.